The 29 T cell receptor beta chains presented below share a single source sample, sequenced in a study of T cell responses to AZD1222 COVID-19 vaccine (dated by TCRdb to 2020 to 2022). The library relied on the immunoSEQ multiplex PCR assay. What TCRdb holds here is the immuneACCESS table cut down to in-frame rearrangements. Part of the clones is not present; checked against another copy, under half of the missing clones reflect an unresolved V gene, and the others are unexplained. Here the sample has under 170,000 clones; 94% occur a single time. Of the sample, roughly 1.3% falls within the top ten clones. The time point label, as the study defines it: baseline before first vaccination. Sequenced here: peripheral blood, sampled on day 0 of AZD1222 vaccination. The source of these receptors is an adult in good health.

This chain links TRBV4-1 with TRBJ1-1, with unresolved D. V lost 5 bases and J lost 6, with 16 bases in between. CDR1 and CDR2 from the germline V gene are MGHRA and YSYEKL. The CDR3 totals 14 residues. The CDR3 coding sequence is TGCGCCAGCAGCTTCGGTATGACCGGCGCTGAAGCTTTCTTT. Translated, it gives CASSFGMTGAEAFF.

In its sample, this clone was seen once. The chain carries TRBV24-1 and TRBJ2-5, with 7 bases matching TRBD1. After removal of 5 bases from V and 1 base from J, the junction contained 6 bases not matched to a gene. The V gene's germline CDR1 is KGHDR and CDR2 SFDVKD. The CDR3 loop spans 15 amino acids. CDR3 residues: CATSVLTGSQETQYF. The CDR3 DNA reads as TGTGCCACCAGTGTCCTGACAGGGTCCCAAGAGACCCAGTACTTC.

This chain connects TRBV6-2 or TRBV6-3 to TRBJ1-2; D ambiguous. The CDR3 covers 15 residues. V was shortened by 4 bases and J by 3 bases, with 15 bases between the two germline ends. CDR1 and CDR2 from the germline V gene are MNHEY and SVGEGT. The CDR3: CASSFSGFEDYGYTF. CDR3 DNA sequence: TGTGCCAGCAGTTTTTCCGGCTTCGAGGACTATGGCTACACCTTC.

This clone was seen only once. The CDR3 DNA reads as TGCGCCAGCAGCCCCGCGCGGAATGAGCAGTTCTTC. Its protein product is CASSPARNEQFF. The chain uses TRBV5-1 and TRBJ2-1; D gene uncertain. Trimming took 4 bases from V and 7 from J, leaving 9 bases between them. Germline V gene sequence: CDR1 SGHRS, CDR2 YFSETQ. There are 12 residues in the CDR3.

This chain joins TRBV7-3 and TRBJ2-1; TRBD2 agrees at 9 bases. This CDR3 spans 15 amino acids. J lost 6 bases, V lost 4 bases, and 7 bases had no gene match. Germline V gene data show CDR1 as SGHTA and CDR2 as FQGTGA. CDR3 sequence (DNA): TGTGCCAGCAGCTCGGGACTAGCCTCGCTCAATGAGCAGTTCTTC. Residues: CASSSGLASLNEQFF.

V usage is TRBV15 and J usage is TRBJ2-7, with D possibly matching TRBD2 (6 bases). Trimming stripped 0 bases from V and 2 bases from J, with 11 bases between. Germline V CDR1 and CDR2: LNHNV, YYDKDF (reference sequence). This CDR3 contains 15 residues. CDR3 DNA: TGTGCCACCAGCAGAGATAAAGGGAGGACCTACGAGCAGTACGTC. It encodes CATSRDKGRTYEQYV.

The V gene is TRBV15, the J gene TRBJ2-1; D is unresolved. Germline assignment: CDR1 LNHNV and CDR2 YYDKDF (reference sequence). The CDR3 length is 15 residues. V dropped 1 base and J dropped 0 bases, with 7 bases sitting between them. The CDR3: CATSRVTISYNEQFF. In DNA form, the CDR3 reads TGTGCCACCAGCAGAGTTACCATCTCCTACAATGAGCAGTTCTTC. Full variable domain (remainder filled in from reference TRBV15 and TRBJ2-1): DAMVIQNPRYQVTQFGKPVTLSCSQTLNHNVMYWYQQKSSQAPKLLFHYYDKDFNNEADTPDNFQSRRPNTSFCFLDIRSPGLGDTAMYLCATSRVTISYNEQFFGPGTRLTVL.

The chain links TRBV5-6 to TRBJ2-3, with D possibly matching TRBD2 (5 bases). From germline, CDR1 is SGHDT and CDR2 YYEEEE. CDR3 size: 14 residues. The V and J ends lost 3 bases and 2 bases respectively, with 10 bases between them. CDR3 DNA sequence: TGTGCCAGCAGCTCGGACGGACTCACAGATACGCAGTATTTT. It yields the protein CASSSDGLTDTQYF.

The rearrangement links TRBV13 to TRBJ1-6; D is undetermined. The germline CDR1 and CDR2 sequences are PRHDT and FYEKMQ (reference sequence). The CDR3 runs to 12 residues. V gave up 3 bases and J gave up 6 bases, with 3 bases separating them. DNA of the CDR3: TGTGCCAGCAGCTTGGTTAATTCACCCCTCCACTTT. Translating gives CASSLVNSPLHF.

This rearrangement joins TRBV3-1 (or the pseudogene TRBV3-2) to TRBJ2-1, with 11 bases lining up with TRBD2. The V gene's germline CDR1 is LGHDT and CDR2 YNNKEL (reference sequence). Losses at the gene ends were 1 base for V and 7 bases for J; bases not matched to a gene: 3. The CDR3 has 15 residues. CDR3 region: CASSQVSSGRNEQFF. As DNA, the CDR3 is TGTGCCAGCAGCCAAGTGTCTAGCGGGAGGAATGAGCAGTTCTTC.

The chain uses TRBV21-1 and TRBJ1-2; the D call TRBD1 from the table was never checked on the DNA. TRBV21-1 is reported as a pseudogene. The CDR3 totals 15 residues. CDR3 DNA: TGTGCCAGCAGCAAAAGGAAACAGGGGTCATATGGCTACACCTTC. This encodes CASSKRKQGSYGYTF.

The V and J genes are TRBV18 and TRBJ1-3, with D uncertain. V lost 1 base and J lost 0, with 10 bases in between. The V gene's germline CDR1 is KGHSH and CDR2 LQKENI. This CDR3 spans 16 amino acids. The DNA of the CDR3 is TGTGCCAGCTCACCACTCAACCGACGCTCTGGAAACACCATATATTTT. Its protein product is CASSPLNRRSGNTIYF.

This clone was counted a single time. The chain carries TRBV18 and TRBJ1-3, with unresolved D. The germline gives CDR1 KGHSH, CDR2 LQKENI. V dropped 5 bases and J dropped 0 bases, with 11 bases sitting between them. This CDR3 is built from 15 residues. The CDR3 sequence is CASSAGMSSGNTIYF. Here the CDR3 DNA reads TGTGCCAGCTCAGCGGGAATGAGCTCTGGAAACACCATATATTTT.

The chain joins TRBV10-3 to TRBJ2-1; 7 nucleotides line up with TRBD2. V lost 6 bases to trimming and J lost 9 bases; unmatched junction nucleotides: 14. CDR1 and CDR2 from the germline V gene are ENHRY and SYGVKD. The CDR3 extends over 15 amino acids. CDR3 loop: CAISPAGLKSGEQFF. DNA for the CDR3: TGTGCCATCAGCCCGGCGGGACTAAAAAGTGGTGAGCAGTTCTTC.

The chain couples TRBV6-6 to TRBJ1-3; D ambiguous. V was pared by 6 bases and J by 0 bases, with 6 bases between. There are 13 residues in the CDR3. Germline V CDR1 and CDR2: MNHNY, SVGAGI (reference sequence). This CDR3 is CASRRGSGNTIYF. CDR3 DNA: TGTGCCAGCAGACGGGGCTCTGGAAACACCATATATTTT.

The V call is TRBV28, the J call TRBJ2-3; D is unclear. This CDR3 has 16 residues. Germline loops: CDR1 MDHEN, CDR2 SYDVKM. Trimming pared 3 bases from V and 2 bases from J, leaving 15 bases between. CDR3 sequence: CASSFSYVGSTDTQYF. CDR3 DNA sequence: TGTGCCAGCAGTTTCTCATATGTAGGTTCCACAGATACGCAGTATTTT.

V usage is TRBV9 and J usage is TRBJ2-5; 8 bases agree with TRBD2. The germline CDR1 and CDR2 sequences are SGDLS and YYNGEE. The junction had 5 bases not matched to a gene; V was cut back by 0 bases and J by 1 base. This CDR3 is 16 amino acids long. This CDR3 is CASSVGEAGGQETQYF. The CDR3 region has the DNA TGTGCCAGCAGCGTAGGAGAGGCGGGGGGCCAAGAGACCCAGTACTTC.

V and J are TRBV6-1 and TRBJ1-5; D possibly corresponds to TRBD1 (5 bases). Germline values: CDR1 MNHNS, CDR2 SASEGT. Trimming left V 0 bases short and J 6 bases short, with 15 bases between. This CDR3 spans 16 amino acids. Here the CDR3 DNA reads TGTGCCAGCAGTGAAGCAGCCCAGGGCCGGTTTCAGCCCCAGCATTTT. Protein sequence: CASSEAAQGRFQPQHF.

V is TRBV7-9 and J is TRBJ2-3, with D uncertain. The CDR3 has 15 amino acids. Looked up from germline, CDR1 is SEHNR and CDR2 is FQNEAQ (reference sequence). V shed 10 bases and J shed 2 bases, with 19 bases lying between them. Here the CDR3 reads CAIPPGQAFTDTQYF. CDR3 nucleotides: TGTGCCATCCCCCCGGGTCAGGCCTTCACAGATACGCAGTATTTT.

V usage is TRBV7-9 and J usage is TRBJ2-1; D uncertain. Germline V CDR1 and CDR2: SEHNR, FQNEAQ (reference sequence). The CDR3 contains 13 residues. V was pared by 4 bases and J by 4 bases, with 8 bases between. CDR3 protein: CASSYPGYNEQFF. The CDR3 DNA sequence: TGTGCCAGCAGCTACCCTGGGTACAATGAGCAGTTCTTC.

The chain combines TRBV3-1 (or the pseudogene TRBV3-2) with TRBJ1-2; 8 nucleotides agree with TRBD1. The CDR3 sequence is 15 residues long. The junction had 9 bases not matched to a gene; V was cut back by 1 base and J by 8 bases. Germline loops: CDR1 LGHDT, CDR2 YNNKEL (reference sequence). The CDR3 region has the DNA TGTGCCAGCAGCCAAGGCCGGGCAGGGGGCTGGGGCTACACCTTC. Translating it yields CASSQGRAGGWGYTF.

The CDR3: CASSYLPQGTNTEAFF. The CDR3 DNA is TGTGCCAGCAGTTACCTACCACAGGGGACGAACACTGAAGCTTTCTTT. The chain combines TRBV6-5 with TRBJ1-1; 7 nucleotides line up with TRBD1. V lost 2 bases to trimming and J lost 1 base; unmatched junction nucleotides: 7. CDR1 and CDR2 (germline): MNHEY, SVGAGI. The CDR3 is 16 residues long.

The chain carries TRBV5-6 and TRBJ2-7, with a tentative D call TRBD2 (5 bases). With 3 bases removed from V and 7 bases from J, the gap between germline ends came to 20 bases. Germline CDR1 reads SGHDT; CDR2 reads YYEEEE. This CDR3 is 15 amino acids long. CDR3 in amino acids: CASSSGIAALVEQYV. DNA of the CDR3: TGTGCCAGCAGCTCGGGGATAGCAGCCCTGGTGGAGCAGTACGTC.

The V and J genes are TRBV10-2 and TRBJ1-3; 10 nucleotides agree with TRBD1. Per the germline V gene, CDR1 is WSHSY and CDR2 is SAAADI. CDR3 size: 15 residues. The V gene end was trimmed by 10 bases and the J gene end by 4 bases; junction bases not matched to a gene: 10. CDR3 bases: TGCGCCACGTCCGGGACAGGGGACTCCGGAAACACCATATATTTT. This gives the protein CATSGTGDSGNTIYF.

V gene TRBV7-2 combines with J gene TRBJ1-5, with 7 bases identical to TRBD1. The CDR3 sequence is 14 residues long. CDR1 and CDR2 (germline): SGHTA, FQGNSA. With 6 bases clipped from V and 10 bases from J, the junction kept 12 bases outside the gene matches. CDR3 bases: TGTGCCAGCAGTCCTGGACAGGACCCTTCTCCCCAGCATTTT. Translating it yields CASSPGQDPSPQHF. The full variable domain, in which reference TRBV7-2 and TRBJ1-5 provide the parts outside the CDR3, is GAGVSQSPSNKVTEKGKDVELRCDPISGHTALYWYRQSLGQGLEFLIYFQGNSAPDKSGLPSDRFSAERTGGSVSTLTIQRTQQEDSAVYLCASSPGQDPSPQHFGDGTRLSIL.

V is TRBV21-1 and J is TRBJ1-1; TRBD1, the table's D call, lacks a check against the DNA. TRBV21-1 is tagged as a pseudogene. The CDR3 length is 11 residues. The CDR3 DNA reads as TGTGCCAGCAGCCCGCAGGGGATGGGTTTCTTT. It specifies CASSPQGMGFF.

The rearrangement joins TRBV30 to TRBJ1-5; 7 bases align to TRBD1. Germline-derived CDR1 and CDR2 are GTSNPN and SVGIG (reference sequence). The CDR3 runs to 13 residues. J gave up 4 bases and V 3 bases, and 3 bases lay outside the gene matches. DNA for the CDR3: TGTGCCTGGAGGGGACAGTTTAATCAGCCCCAGCATTTT. Translated, it gives CAWRGQFNQPQHF.

V and J are TRBV10-3 and TRBJ1-4, with a weak D call TRBD1 (5 bases). V gave up 6 bases and J gave up 0 bases, with 23 bases separating them. The CDR3 loop spans 19 amino acids. CDR1 and CDR2 from the germline V gene are ENHRY and SYGVKD. The CDR3 DNA follows: TGTGCCATCAGCGCTGTGCGGGGCCGGCCCCCCACAACTAATGAAAAACTGTTTTTT. Amino acids: CAISAVRGRPPTTNEKLFF.

The CDR3 protein is CASSPQRQQNTEAFF. DNA of the CDR3: TGTGCCAGCTCACCACAGAGACAGCAAAACACTGAAGCTTTCTTT. The V gene is TRBV18, the J gene TRBJ1-1; D is possibly TRBD1 (5 bases). The V end lost 1 base, the J end lost 2 bases, and 11 bases lay between the germline ends. CDR1 is KGHSH, CDR2 LQKENI, per germline. This CDR3 comprises 15 residues.